This T cell receptor beta chain came from a study of cytotoxic CD8 clonotypes in ibrutinib-treated CLL. Repertoires were generated with immunoSEQ multiplex PCR, while TCRdb's copy carries only in-frame clones and drops some. The sample consists of over 130,000 clones, around 80% of them appearing once. A remark on this clone: Its antigen is currently unknown.

Study conclusions and caveats: Relative to age-matched healthy donors, clonality at baseline was higher, and it tracked circulating CD8+ T-cell counts. Under treatment, the uncommon public clonotypes either contracted or remained stable.

This sample comprised PBMCs, obtained after 36 months of ibrutinib treatment. The receptor comes from a human donor with chronic lymphocytic leukemia.

The CDR3 sequence is CASSQDLWTSGLPYEQYF. The CDR3 DNA is TGTGCCAGCAGCCAAGACTTATGGACGAGCGGGCTACCCTACGAGCAGTACTTC. The gene calls are TRBV4-2 and TRBJ2-7, with D possibly being TRBD2 (6 bases). Trimming shortened V by 0 bases and J by 2 bases, and 20 bases separated the two germline ends. CDR3 length: 18 amino acids. In germline, CDR1 is LGHNA, CDR2 YNFKEQ.